The 14 T cell receptor beta chains below were found in one sample sequenced in a study of T cell responses to AZD1222 COVID-19 vaccine (dated by TCRdb to the early 2020s). The time point label corresponds to: baseline before first vaccination. The method was the immunoSEQ multiplex PCR assay. Imported from immuneACCESS, the table was reduced by TCRdb to in-frame sequences with V and J called. These copies leave out some clones; in studies compared against another copy, an unresolved V gene accounts for under half, and the cause of the remainder is not known. The sample profile shows 140,000 to 150,000 clones; more than 85% of them were found once. The ten most abundant clones make up over 1.1% of the sample. The source was peripheral blood, collected on day 0 of AZD1222 vaccination. These receptor sequences come from an adult in good health.

This clone occurred a few times. The chain recombines TRBV5-1 with TRBJ2-3; TRBD1 agrees at 8 bases. The V and J ends lost 4 bases and 5 bases, in that order; junction bases with no gene match: 6. The CDR3 is 14 amino acids. Germline loops: CDR1 SGHRS, CDR2 YFSETQ. CDR3 region: CASSLGQGQDTQYF. CDR3 DNA sequence: TGCGCCAGCAGCCTAGGACAGGGCCAAGATACGCAGTATTTT.

J is TRBJ1-3 and V is TRBV5-4; the D gene is possibly TRBD1 (6 bases). V lost 3 bases, J lost 4 bases, and 14 bases lay in between. Germline loops: CDR1 SGHNT, CDR2 YYREEE (reference sequence). This CDR3 comprises 15 residues. Here the CDR3 reads CASSSRGLGGNTIYF. As DNA, the CDR3 is TGTGCCAGCAGCTCTCGGGGGCTCGGGGGAAACACCATATATTTT.

J is TRBJ2-7 and V is TRBV29-1; D is perhaps TRBD1 or TRBD2 (6 bases each). V lost 3 bases and J lost 6, with 18 bases in between. The CDR3 is 14 residues long. Germline V gene lookup returns CDR1 SQVTM and CDR2 ANQGSEA. The CDR3 DNA follows: TGCAGCGTTGAGATGAAGGGGGTCGGGAGCGAGCAGTACTTC. Translation: CSVEMKGVGSEQYF.

A single count supports this clone. The gene calls are TRBV19 and TRBJ2-2, with 10 bases lining up with TRBD2. This CDR3 has 19 amino acids. Per the germline V gene, CDR1 is LNHDA and CDR2 is SQIVND (reference sequence). The V segment lost 7 bases and the J segment 2 bases; nucleotides outside the gene matches: 16. For the CDR3, the DNA is TGTGCCAGTACCCCTAGAGGTGTAGCGGGGGGCCGAAACACCGGGGAGCTGTTTTTT. Translating gives CASTPRGVAGGRNTGELFF.

This chain uses TRBV28 with TRBJ2-1; 8 bases align to TRBD2. CDR3 length: 15 residues. V was pared by 5 bases and J by 6 bases, with 9 bases of the junction left unmatched. Germline CDR1 reads MDHEN; CDR2 reads SYDVKM. DNA for the CDR3: TGTGCCAGCAGTAAGACTAGCGCCCTTGTCAATGAGCAGTTCTTC. This translates into CASSKTSALVNEQFF.

This chain links TRBV18 with TRBJ1-2; D call uncertain. Germline V gene lookup returns CDR1 KGHSH and CDR2 LQKENI. V was trimmed by 0 bases and J by 0 bases, leaving 5 bases between them. This CDR3 is built from 14 residues. This chain's CDR3 is CASSPPSANYGYTF. In nucleotides, the CDR3 is TGTGCCAGCTCACCACCGTCTGCTAACTATGGCTACACCTTC.

The chain carries TRBV5-4 and TRBJ1-4; D gene unclear. V gave up 1 base and J gave up 0 bases, with 10 bases separating them. Germline values: CDR1 SGHNT, CDR2 YYREEE (reference sequence). The CDR3 extends over 16 amino acids. The CDR3 DNA sequence: TGTGCCAGCAGCTTGATGCAGACACCAACTAATGAAAAACTGTTTTTT. Its translation: CASSLMQTPTNEKLFF.

The gene calls are TRBV19 and TRBJ2-7, with 12 bases lining up with TRBD2. The CDR3 is 11 residues long. V shed 8 bases, J shed 10 bases, and the junction held 3 bases outside the gene matches. The germline V gene has CDR1 LNHDA and CDR2 SQIVND (reference sequence). In DNA form, the CDR3 reads TGTGCCAGTGCTAGCGGGAGGGTTCAGTACTTC. Translated: CASASGRVQYF.

The V call is TRBV4-1, the J call TRBJ1-5; D may be TRBD1 (5 bases). With 2 bases removed from V and 3 bases from J, the gap between germline ends came to 23 bases. Germline V gives CDR1 MGHRA, CDR2 YSYEKL. The CDR3 spans 19 residues. Here the CDR3 reads CASSQPHRGARTHNQPQHF. Written as DNA, the CDR3 is TGCGCCAGCAGCCAACCACATAGAGGGGCGCGGACGCACAATCAGCCCCAGCATTTT.

This clone showed up just a few times. V and J are TRBV6-1 and TRBJ1-2; a weak D match, TRBD1 (6 bases). CDR3 length equals 16 residues. CDR1 and CDR2 (germline): MNHNS, SASEGT. V was clipped by 0 bases and J by 5 bases, with 16 bases between them. The CDR3: CASSEAMGGAQYGYTF. CDR3 DNA: TGTGCCAGCAGTGAAGCTATGGGGGGCGCTCAATATGGCTACACCTTC.

The V call is TRBV7-6, the J call TRBJ1-5; D remains ambiguous. Trimming removed 1 base at V and 1 base at J, with 14 bases between. The CDR3 is made up of 17 amino acids. The germline gives CDR1 SGHVS, CDR2 FNYEAQ. This CDR3 is CASSLVATVGSNQPQHF. In DNA form, the CDR3 reads TGTGCCAGCAGCTTAGTGGCCACGGTCGGGAGCAATCAGCCCCAGCATTTT.

The chain links TRBV10-2 to TRBJ1-5, with D uncertain. Deletions cut 4 bases from V and 5 bases from J, with 6 bases between. Germline V gene data show CDR1 as WSHSY and CDR2 as SAAADI. The CDR3 totals 12 residues. In DNA, the CDR3 is TGCGCCAGCAGTGCGGGCTATCAGCCCCAGCATTTT. This translates into CASSAGYQPQHF.

This clone showed up just a few times. The V gene is TRBV7-9, the J gene TRBJ1-6; possible D gene TRBD1, 5 bases. Germline lookup yields CDR1 SEHNR and CDR2 FQNEAQ (reference sequence). V was clipped by 7 bases and J by 7 bases, with 14 bases between them. The CDR3 length is 14 residues. CDR3 region: CASNRQNLNSPLHF. CDR3 nucleotides: TGTGCCAGCAACCGACAGAACCTCAATTCACCCCTCCACTTT.

This chain connects TRBV5-3 to TRBJ2-6; TRBD1 might be the D (6 bases). TRBV5-3 is identified as an open reading frame with a role that is uncertain. The CDR3 totals 16 residues. V was trimmed by 7 bases and J by 1 base, leaving 15 bases between them. CDR3 sequence (DNA): TGTGCCAGACTAAATAACAGGGCATCTGGGGCCAACGTCCTGACTTTC. This sequence encodes CARLNNRASGANVLTF.